The 30 T cell receptor beta chains listed next were all sequenced from one sample in a study of T cell responses to AZD1222 COVID-19 vaccine. Sequencing used immunoSEQ multiplex PCR; TCRdb keeps in-frame clones, though not all of them. This table holds about 150,000 clones, 92% found once. The sequences come from peripheral blood, collected 28 days after the second AZD1222 dose. The source is an adult who received the AZD1222 COVID-19 vaccine.

The chain couples TRBV29-1 to TRBJ1-1; 8 nucleotides align to TRBD1. V lost 8 bases, J lost 1 base, and 15 bases stayed unmatched. Germline V gene sequence: CDR1 SQVTM, CDR2 ANQGSEA. The CDR3 runs to 16 residues. Here the CDR3 DNA reads TGCAGCTGCCGTTCAGGGGGCGTTTATAGGAACACTGAAGCTTTCTTT. It encodes CSCRSGGVYRNTEAFF.

The gene calls are TRBV27 and TRBJ1-2; D is unclear. There are 15 residues in the CDR3. Germline CDR1 is MNHEY and CDR2 is SMNVEV (reference sequence). V was shortened by 5 bases and J by 4 bases, with 17 bases between the two germline ends. The CDR3 protein is CASSPDPGLPYGYTF. CDR3 nucleotide sequence: TGTGCCAGCAGTCCAGACCCTGGACTCCCCTATGGCTACACCTTC.

The chain uses TRBV2 and TRBJ1-4, with D maybe TRBD1 (5 bases). From germline, CDR1 is SNHLY and CDR2 FYNNEI. The CDR3 contains 13 residues. V was shortened by 4 bases and J by 7 bases, with 10 bases between the two germline ends. In nucleotides, the CDR3 is TGTGCCAGCAGTGTGCAGGGTTTTGAAAAACTGTTTTTT. This translates into CASSVQGFEKLFF. The variable domain in full, completed from reference TRBV2 and TRBJ1-4, reads EPEVTQTPSHQVTQMGQEVILRCVPISNHLYFYWYRQILGQKVEFLVSFYNNEISEKSEIFDDQFSVERPDGSNFTLKIRSTKLEDSAMYFCASSVQGFEKLFFGSGTQLSVL.

The V call is TRBV19, the J call TRBJ2-1; possible D gene TRBD2, 6 bases. Trimming took 1 base from V and 2 from J, leaving 15 bases between them. CDR1 and CDR2 (germline): LNHDA, SQIVND (reference sequence). The CDR3 is 17 amino acids. CDR3 loop: CASSIVWRLGAYNEQFF. As DNA, the CDR3 is TGTGCCAGTAGTATAGTTTGGAGACTAGGGGCCTACAATGAGCAGTTCTTC.

The chain couples TRBV5-1 to TRBJ1-5, with 11 bases aligning to TRBD1. V lost 4 bases to trimming and J lost 7 bases; unmatched junction nucleotides: 7. CDR3 length equals 15 residues. Germline lookup yields CDR1 SGHRS and CDR2 YFSETQ. The CDR3 coding sequence is TGCGCCAGCAGCGGCGGGACAGGGGGTTACCAGCCCCAGCATTTT. This sequence encodes CASSGGTGGYQPQHF.

The V gene is TRBV5-5, the J gene TRBJ1-5; D is ambiguous. Germline CDR1 and CDR2: SGHKS and YYEKEE (reference sequence). There are 13 residues in the CDR3. Trimming stripped 0 bases from V and 4 bases from J, with 5 bases between. DNA for the CDR3: TGTGCCAGCAGCTTGGCAAGAAATCAGCCCCAGCATTTT. Its translation is CASSLARNQPQHF.

J is TRBJ1-1 and V is TRBV10-2, with D possibly TRBD1 on 5 matching bases. Germline V gene data show CDR1 as WSHSY and CDR2 as SAAADI. Trimming took 7 bases from V and 0 from J, leaving 12 bases between them. This CDR3 contains 14 residues. The CDR3 DNA reads TGCGCCAGCATCTCGGGGACGGTGAACACTGAAGCTTTCTTT. Protein: CASISGTVNTEAFF.

A single count supports this clone. This sequence joins TRBV9 and TRBJ2-3; D unresolved. The CDR3 extends over 16 amino acids. Looked up from germline, CDR1 is SGDLS and CDR2 is YYNGEE. V was shortened by 4 bases and J by 1 base, with 16 bases between the two germline ends. The CDR3 DNA sequence: TGTGCCAGCAGCCCCCAGGCCGGGTACGGCACAGATACGCAGTATTTT. Encoded protein: CASSPQAGYGTDTQYF.

This clone showed up just once. The CDR3 sequence is CSVEPTPAGGDEQFF. The CDR3 nucleotides are TGCAGCGTTGAACCCACCCCAGCGGGAGGGGATGAGCAGTTCTTC. This chain uses TRBV29-1 with TRBJ2-1; TRBD2 matches 10 bases. V shed 2 bases and J 8 bases; nucleotides not matched to a gene: 9. Germline CDR1 and CDR2: SQVTM and ANQGSEA. This CDR3 region has 15 residues.

In the case of this clone: Distinct nucleotide sequences in the sample also encode this CDR3. The chain uses TRBV3-1 (or the pseudogene TRBV3-2) and TRBJ1-2, with TRBD1 as a possible D gene (6 bases). Germline CDR1 LGHDT, CDR2 YNNKEL (reference sequence). V lost 6 bases and J lost 2, with 10 bases in between. There are 13 residues in the CDR3. The CDR3 is CASSPTGNYGYTF. The CDR3 DNA reads TGTGCCAGCAGTCCGACAGGAAACTATGGCTACACCTTC.

The V call is TRBV6-5, the J call TRBJ1-2, with D possibly TRBD1 on 6 matching bases. The CDR3 has 14 amino acids. V lost 4 bases and J lost 3, with 12 bases in between. Germline CDR1 is MNHEY and CDR2 is SVGAGI. This CDR3 is CASSSRQAHYGYTF. Here the CDR3 DNA reads TGTGCCAGCAGTTCAAGACAGGCTCACTATGGCTACACCTTC.

This clone has just one count. This chain connects TRBV28 to TRBJ1-5; 7 bases align to TRBD1. This CDR3 contains 20 residues. Germline-derived CDR1 and CDR2 are MDHEN and SYDVKM. Losses at the gene ends were 0 bases for V and 0 bases for J; bases not matched to a gene: 14. As DNA, the CDR3 is TGTGCCAGCAGTTTATGGAAACTACCAGGGGGAACAAGTAGCAATCAGCCCCAGCATTTT. Translated, it gives CASSLWKLPGGTSSNQPQHF.

This clone was recorded only once. The chain combines TRBV12-2 with TRBJ2-1; the D call TRBD2 from the table was never checked on the DNA. TRBV12-2 is labeled a pseudogene. The CDR3 spans 16 residues. The CDR3 loop is CASRRLLVWEGYEQFF. The CDR3 DNA sequence: TGTGCAAGCCGGCGCTTACTAGTGTGGGAGGGCTATGAGCAGTTCTTC.

The J gene is TRBJ2-7, the V gene TRBV6-2 or TRBV6-3; D gene unclear. The germline V and J ends were trimmed by 6 bases and 9 bases, with 18 bases remaining between them. Germline V gene lookup returns CDR1 MNHEY and CDR2 SVGEGT. CDR3 length: 13 residues. This chain's CDR3 is CASSTPPRTVQYF. CDR3 coding DNA: TGTGCCAGCAGCACCCCCCCTCGGACGGTGCAGTACTTC.

The chain carries TRBV27 and TRBJ2-5; 7 bases are a match to TRBD2. CDR1 is MNHEY and CDR2 is SMNVEV in the germline V gene (reference sequence). This CDR3 has 17 amino acids. Trimming removed 1 base from V and 2 bases from J; junction bases left unmatched: 10. CDR3 residues: CASSLFGGTAGQETQYF. CDR3 bases: TGTGCCAGCAGTTTATTTGGGGGAACAGCGGGACAAGAGACCCAGTACTTC.

CDR3 loop: CASSLLIRVETQYF. As DNA, the CDR3 is TGTGCCAGCAGCTTGCTTATTAGAGTGGAGACCCAGTACTTC. The chain combines TRBV5-8 with TRBJ2-5; D gene unclear. Trimming took 1 base from V and 5 from J, leaving 12 bases between them. Germline CDR1 reads SGHTS; CDR2 reads YDEGEE. The CDR3 is 14 amino acids.

The chain employs TRBV25-1 and TRBJ1-1; TRBD1 matches at 7 bases. Germline lookup yields CDR1 MGHDK and CDR2 SYGVNS. This CDR3 has 14 amino acids. The trim removed 3 bases at V and 3 bases at J, leaving 4 bases unmatched. The CDR3 reads CASSEGRGDTEAFF. In DNA, the CDR3 is TGTGCCAGCAGTGAGGGCAGGGGGGACACTGAAGCTTTCTTT.

The sample holds one count of this clone. This sequence joins TRBV3-1 (or the pseudogene TRBV3-2) and TRBJ1-3; D possibly corresponds to TRBD1 (5 bases). The V end lost 0 bases, the J end lost 0 bases, and 15 bases lay between the germline ends. CDR1 is LGHDT and CDR2 is YNNKEL in the germline V gene (reference sequence). This CDR3 has 18 residues. Written as DNA, the CDR3 is TGTGCCAGCAGCCAAGATCACGGGCAGGGTATCTCTGGAAACACCATATATTTT. Translating it yields CASSQDHGQGISGNTIYF.

The V gene is TRBV12-3 or TRBV12-4, the J gene TRBJ2-4; D not certain. The V end was cut by 3 bases, the J end by 2 bases, with 2 bases between. CDR3 length: 12 amino acids. This CDR3 is CASSFPKNIQYF. The CDR3 bases are TGTGCCAGCAGTTTTCCCAAAAACATTCAGTACTTC.

The rearrangement links TRBV2 to TRBJ2-7, with 8 bases matching TRBD1. V shed 7 bases, J shed 5 bases, and the junction held 10 bases outside the gene matches. Germline loops: CDR1 SNHLY, CDR2 FYNNEI. CDR3 size: 14 residues. The CDR3 spells CASKDRDIVDEQYF. CDR3 bases: TGTGCCAGCAAGGACAGGGATATTGTAGACGAGCAGTACTTC.

The chain employs TRBV15 and TRBJ2-1; 7 bases map to TRBD2. Unmatched junction bases numbered 9, after V lost 8 bases and J lost 5 bases. The CDR3 runs 14 residues. Germline CDR1 and CDR2: LNHNV and YYDKDF (reference sequence). In nucleotides, the CDR3 is TGTGCCACCTCTCGGGGGGAGCAAGACAATGAGCAGTTCTTC. Translating it yields CATSRGEQDNEQFF.

The V gene is TRBV12-3 or TRBV12-4, the J gene TRBJ1-1; a weak D match, TRBD1 (5 bases). V was pared by 7 bases and J by 5 bases, with 11 bases between. The CDR3 covers 12 residues. The CDR3 coding sequence is TGTGCCAGCACCGGCGGGGGGACTGAAGCTTTCTTT. It is translated as CASTGGGTEAFF.

J is TRBJ2-7 and V is TRBV27; 13 nucleotides agree with TRBD2. Germline lookup yields CDR1 MNHEY and CDR2 SMNVEV (reference sequence). CDR3 length: 14 amino acids. J was trimmed by 7 bases and V by 6 bases; bases with no gene match: 6. CDR3 coding DNA: TGTGCCAGCAGACGGACTAGCGGGAGTAAGGAGCAGTACTTC. Its translation is CASRRTSGSKEQYF.

This chain connects TRBV5-1 to TRBJ2-7; D not resolved. CDR1 and CDR2 (germline): SGHRS, YFSETQ. This CDR3 comprises 14 residues. V lost 3 bases and J 1 base, leaving 11 bases between the germline ends. CDR3 region: CASSSNGFSYEQYF. Written as DNA, the CDR3 is TGCGCCAGCAGCTCTAATGGGTTTTCCTACGAGCAGTACTTC.

The DNA for the CDR3 is TGCGCCAGCAGGGATGGGTCGGGGATCACAGATACGCAGTATTTT. Protein product: CASRDGSGITDTQYF. The V call is TRBV10-2, the J call TRBJ2-3, with a possible D match to TRBD2 (5 bases). The CDR3 consists of 15 residues. The V and J ends lost 6 bases and 2 bases respectively, with 15 bases between them. CDR1 is WSHSY and CDR2 is SAAADI in the germline V gene.

The genes are TRBV3-1 (or the pseudogene TRBV3-2) and TRBJ1-4; possible D gene TRBD1, 5 bases. Germline values: CDR1 LGHDT, CDR2 YNNKEL (reference sequence). The CDR3 contains 16 residues. Trimming pared 0 bases from V and 4 bases from J, leaving 12 bases between. The CDR3 sequence is CASSQDRGGGNEKLFF. CDR3 DNA sequence: TGTGCCAGCAGCCAAGATCGGGGTGGGGGTAATGAAAAACTGTTTTTT.

The J gene is TRBJ1-4, the V gene TRBV10-2; 8 nucleotides align to TRBD1. This CDR3 comprises 15 residues. Germline V gives CDR1 WSHSY, CDR2 SAAADI. Trimming took 3 bases from V and 8 from J; bases not matched to a gene: 8. CDR3 sequence (DNA): TGCGCCAGCAGTGATAGGACAGGGAAGAGCGAAAAACTGTTTTTT. Its translation: CASSDRTGKSEKLFF.

This clone was seen just once. The chain links TRBV5-1 to TRBJ2-7; maybe TRBD2 (6 bases). V was clipped by 2 bases and J by 1 base, with 13 bases between them. The CDR3 is 15 residues long. Germline lookup yields CDR1 SGHRS and CDR2 YFSETQ. The chain's CDR3 is CASSLASGQSYEQYF. The CDR3 DNA reads as TGCGCCAGCAGCTTAGCCAGCGGGCAATCCTACGAGCAGTACTTC.

The rearrangement uses TRBV7-9 and TRBJ2-5; unclear D gene. Germline loops: CDR1 SEHNR, CDR2 FQNEAQ (reference sequence). The CDR3 consists of 14 residues. V shed 1 base and J shed 2 bases, with 8 bases lying between them. This CDR3 reads CASSLVELQETQYF. CDR3 in DNA: TGTGCCAGCAGCTTAGTTGAACTGCAAGAGACCCAGTACTTC. Full variable domain (rest looked up from reference TRBV7-9 and TRBJ2-5): DTGVSQNPRHKITKRGQNVTFRCDPISEHNRLYWYRQTLGQGPEFLTYFQNEAQLEKSRLLSDRFSAERPKGSFSTLEIQRTEQGDSAMYLCASSLVELQETQYFGPGTRLLVL.

The gene calls are TRBV3-1 (or the pseudogene TRBV3-2) and TRBJ1-2; the D is unclear. This CDR3 is built from 15 residues. Trimming removed 2 bases from V and 2 bases from J, with 12 bases in between. The germline V gene encodes CDR1 LGHDT and CDR2 YNNKEL (reference sequence). The CDR3 DNA reads TGTGCCAGCAGCCAAACCTCCGACGGAAACTATGGCTACACCTTC. This translates into CASSQTSDGNYGYTF.